This T cell receptor (beta chain) was captured in a study of T cells after somatic rescue of genetic block. With V trimmed by 3 bases and J by 9 bases, 18 bases remained unmatched. The CDR3 extends over 18 amino acids. Germline CDR1 and CDR2: SGHTA and FQGNSA. The repertoire was sequenced with immunoSEQ multiplex PCR; TCRdb's copy has only in-frame clones and lacks some. The sample yields 110,000 or so clones, 90% to 95% seen once. The specimen was peripheral blood mononuclear cells (PBMCs). This TCR derives from a woman aged 18-30 years. V is TRBV7-2 and J is TRBJ2-1; 9 nucleotides match TRBD2. In DNA form, the CDR3 reads TGTGCCAGCAGCTTCCCGGTGATAGCGGGGGCCTACAAGGGTGAGCAGTTCTTC. Translating gives CASSFPVIAGAYKGEQFF.